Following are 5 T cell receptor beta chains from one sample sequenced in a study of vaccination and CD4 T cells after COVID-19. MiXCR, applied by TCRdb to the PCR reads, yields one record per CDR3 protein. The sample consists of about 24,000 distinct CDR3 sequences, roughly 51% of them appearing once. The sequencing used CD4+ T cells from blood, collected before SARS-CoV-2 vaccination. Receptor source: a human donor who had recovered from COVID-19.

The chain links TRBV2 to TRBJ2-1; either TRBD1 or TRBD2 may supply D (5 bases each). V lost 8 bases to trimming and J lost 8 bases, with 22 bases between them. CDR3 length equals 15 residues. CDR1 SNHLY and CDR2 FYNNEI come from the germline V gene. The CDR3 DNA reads TGTGCCAGCTGCCCCCAGAGGTGGGGACGCTATGAGCAGTTCTTC. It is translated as CASCPQRWGRYEQFF. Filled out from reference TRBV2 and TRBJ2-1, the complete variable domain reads EPEVTQTPSHQVTQMGQEVILRCVPISNHLYFYWYRQILGQKVEFLVSFYNNEISEKSEIFDDQFSVERPDGSNFTLKIRSTKLEDSAMYFCASCPQRWGRYEQFFGPGTRLTVL.

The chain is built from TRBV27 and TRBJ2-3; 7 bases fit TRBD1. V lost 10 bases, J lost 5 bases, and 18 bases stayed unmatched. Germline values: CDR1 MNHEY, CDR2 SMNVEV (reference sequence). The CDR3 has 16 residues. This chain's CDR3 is CATSRFLAGGIDTQYF. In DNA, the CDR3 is TGTGCCACCTCGAGGTTCCTGGCAGGGGGTATAGATACGCAGTATTTT.

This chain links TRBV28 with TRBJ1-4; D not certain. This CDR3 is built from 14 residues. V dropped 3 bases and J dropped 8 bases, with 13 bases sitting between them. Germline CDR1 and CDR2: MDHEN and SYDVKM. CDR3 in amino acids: CASSLAELGEKLFF. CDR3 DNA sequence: TGTGCCAGCAGTTTGGCTGAACTTGGGGAAAAACTGTTTTTT.

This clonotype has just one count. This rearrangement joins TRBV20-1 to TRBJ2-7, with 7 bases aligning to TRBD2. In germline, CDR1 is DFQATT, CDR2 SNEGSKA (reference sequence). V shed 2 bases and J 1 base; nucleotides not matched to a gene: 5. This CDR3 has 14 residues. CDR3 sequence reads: CSARKAGDSYEQYF. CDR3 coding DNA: TGCAGTGCTAGAAAGGCGGGAGATTCCTACGAGCAGTACTTC.

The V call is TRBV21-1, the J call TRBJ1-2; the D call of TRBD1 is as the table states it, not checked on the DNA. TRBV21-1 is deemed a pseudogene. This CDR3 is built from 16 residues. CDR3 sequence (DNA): TGTGCCAGCAGCAAAGCATACTCAAGGACAGATTCGGGCTACACCTTC. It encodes CASSKAYSRTDSGYTF.